In this sample, the clone carrying this T cell receptor beta chain turned up a few times. The data were taken from a study of T-cell memory formation after mild COVID-19. One entry per CDR3 protein results from TCRdb running MiXCR on the 5' RACE reads. The repertoire has 250,000 or so distinct CDR3 sequences, roughly 18% of them found once; the top ten carry 23%. Trimming took 0 bases from V and 7 from J, leaving 11 bases between them. Germline V gene data show CDR1 as SGHRS and CDR2 as YFSETQ. The CDR3 totals 13 residues. The source of this sequence is a man between 18 and 29 years old who had mild COVID-19 (a few samples of this study predate the infection). Cell type and time point are not known. The material sequenced was PBMCs or a T cell subset sorted from them (not recorded which). This chain connects TRBV5-1 to TRBJ2-7, with a tentative D call TRBD1 (6 bases). CDR3 nucleotides: TGCGCCAGCAGCTTGGCCGAAACAGGGGAGCAGTACTTC. Encoded protein: CASSLAETGEQYF.